This TCR beta chain was obtained from a study of beta chain features in type 1 diabetes. For this clone: Its specificity is not known.

The entirety of the isolated RNA underwent reverse transcription, so expressed TCRB transcripts were sequenced. The table came from immunoSEQ multiplex PCR; TCRdb's copy has only in-frame clones and leaves some out. The table includes over 500,000 clones, less than 20% detected once. Notes on the study in general: Possibly, sequencing cDNA over-represented cells that had high TCR expression levels.

The CDR3 is 16 residues long. Germline-derived CDR1 and CDR2 are MDHEN and SYDVKM. Between the trimmed V and J ends, which lost 4 bases and 0 bases, there was a span of 13 bases. This TCR was sampled from a man between 18 and 29 years old in good health. The sequenced sample consisted of naive CD4+ T cells from blood. V is TRBV28 and J is TRBJ2-1; D unresolved. The CDR3 loop reads CASSSPLPSSYNEQFF. In DNA form, the CDR3 reads TGTGCCAGCAGTTCCCCTCTACCAAGCTCCTACAATGAGCAGTTCTTC.